This T cell receptor (beta chain) emerged from a study of blood T cell repertoires in COVID-19. About the research overall: COVID-19 samples, acute and convalescent, were from the United States, Italy and Spain. The cDNA or gDNA used as material had been derived from T cells, B-cell-depleted T cells, or PBMCs.

Per the original data handling: Nucleated cell counts were estimated from reference gene primer amplification. Generated by immunoSEQ multiplex PCR, the TCRdb table keeps only in-frame clones and is missing some. Clone size and V and J calls were adopted from that table, with D and trimming inferred from the DNA. The repertoire holds roughly 80,000 clones, about four fifths seen once, with roughly 4% in the top ten. CDR1 is MNHEY, CDR2 SVGEGT, per germline. V lost 2 bases and J 6 bases, leaving 17 bases between the germline ends. This CDR3 is 15 amino acids long. The chain is built from TRBV6-2 or TRBV6-3 and TRBJ2-7; tentative D call: TRBD2 (5 bases). Sequenced: peripheral blood. This receptor was identified in a man aged 50 to 59 with acute or convalescent COVID-19. DNA for the CDR3: TGTGCCAGCAGTTACAGGTTTCCCGGACTTACCGAGCAGTACTTC. Translation: CASSYRFPGLTEQYF.